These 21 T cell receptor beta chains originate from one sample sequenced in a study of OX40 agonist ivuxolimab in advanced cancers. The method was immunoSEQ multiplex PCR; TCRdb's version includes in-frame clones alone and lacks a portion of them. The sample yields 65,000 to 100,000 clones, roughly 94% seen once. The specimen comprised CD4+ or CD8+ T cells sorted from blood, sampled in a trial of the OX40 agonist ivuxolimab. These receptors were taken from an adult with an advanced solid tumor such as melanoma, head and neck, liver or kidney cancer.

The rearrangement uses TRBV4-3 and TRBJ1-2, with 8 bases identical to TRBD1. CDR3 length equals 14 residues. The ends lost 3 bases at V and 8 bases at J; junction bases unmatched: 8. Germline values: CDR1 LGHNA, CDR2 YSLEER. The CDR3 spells CASSQDRESGGYTF. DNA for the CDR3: TGCGCCAGCAGCCAGGACAGGGAGAGCGGCGGCTACACCTTC.

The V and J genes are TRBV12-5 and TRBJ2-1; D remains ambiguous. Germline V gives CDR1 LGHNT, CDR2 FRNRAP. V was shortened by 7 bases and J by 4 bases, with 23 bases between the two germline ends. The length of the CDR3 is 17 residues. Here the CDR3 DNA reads TGTGCTAGTGCCCTCGTTACTGCGGACCCGAGATACAATGAGCAGTTCTTC. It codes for CASALVTADPRYNEQFF.

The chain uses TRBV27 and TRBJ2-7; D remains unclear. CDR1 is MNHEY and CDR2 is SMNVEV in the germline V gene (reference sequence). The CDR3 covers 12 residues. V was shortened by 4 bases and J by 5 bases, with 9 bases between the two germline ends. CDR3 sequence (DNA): TGTGCCAGCAGTTCAGACCTCGACGAGCAGTACTTC. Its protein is CASSSDLDEQYF.

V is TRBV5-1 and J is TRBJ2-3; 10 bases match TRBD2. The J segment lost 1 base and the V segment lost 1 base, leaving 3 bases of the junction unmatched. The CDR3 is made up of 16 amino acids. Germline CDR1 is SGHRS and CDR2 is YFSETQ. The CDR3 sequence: CASSLSLAGGTDTQYF. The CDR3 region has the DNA TGCGCCAGCAGCTTGAGCCTAGCGGGGGGCACAGATACGCAGTATTTT. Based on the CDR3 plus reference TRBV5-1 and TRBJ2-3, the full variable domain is KAGVTQTPRYLIKTRGQQVTLSCSPISGHRSVSWYQQTPGQGLQFLFEYFSETQRNKGNFPGRFSGRQFSNSRSEMNVSTLELGDSALYLCASSLSLAGGTDTQYFGPGTRLTVL.

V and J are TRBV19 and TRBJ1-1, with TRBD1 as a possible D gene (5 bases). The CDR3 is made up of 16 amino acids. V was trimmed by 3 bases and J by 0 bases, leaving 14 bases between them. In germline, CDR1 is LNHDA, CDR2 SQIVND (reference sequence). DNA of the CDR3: TGTGCCAGTAGTATGGTGCCAGGGCAGATGAACACTGAAGCTTTCTTT. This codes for CASSMVPGQMNTEAFF.

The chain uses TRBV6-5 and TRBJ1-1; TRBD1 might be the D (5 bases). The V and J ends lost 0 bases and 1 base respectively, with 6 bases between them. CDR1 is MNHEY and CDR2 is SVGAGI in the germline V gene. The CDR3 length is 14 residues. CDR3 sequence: CASSYSGGNTEAFF. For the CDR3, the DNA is TGTGCCAGCAGTTACTCGGGGGGGAACACTGAAGCTTTCTTT.

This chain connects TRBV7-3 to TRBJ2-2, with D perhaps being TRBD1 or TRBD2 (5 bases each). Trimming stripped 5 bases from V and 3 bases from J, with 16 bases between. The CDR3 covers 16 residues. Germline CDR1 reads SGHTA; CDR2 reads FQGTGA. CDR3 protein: CASSLSGTTYTGELFF. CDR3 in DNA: TGTGCCAGCAGCCTCTCCGGGACGACGTACACCGGGGAGCTGTTTTTT.

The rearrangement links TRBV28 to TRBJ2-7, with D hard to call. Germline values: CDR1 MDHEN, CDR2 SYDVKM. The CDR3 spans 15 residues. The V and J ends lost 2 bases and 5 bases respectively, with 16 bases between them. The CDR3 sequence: CASSLSSDLYDEQYF. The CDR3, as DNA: TGTGCCAGCAGTTTAAGTTCGGACCTCTACGACGAGCAGTACTTC.

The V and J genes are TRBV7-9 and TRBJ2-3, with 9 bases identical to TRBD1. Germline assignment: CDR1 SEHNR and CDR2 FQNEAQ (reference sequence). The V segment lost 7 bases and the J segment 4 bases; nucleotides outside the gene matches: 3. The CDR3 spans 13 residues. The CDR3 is CASTGQGADTQYF. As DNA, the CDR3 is TGTGCCAGCACGGGACAGGGAGCAGATACGCAGTATTTT. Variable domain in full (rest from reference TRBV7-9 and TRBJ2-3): DTGVSQNPRHKITKRGQNVTFRCDPISEHNRLYWYRQTLGQGPEFLTYFQNEAQLEKSRLLSDRFSAERPKGSFSTLEIQRTEQGDSAMYLCASTGQGADTQYFGPGTRLTVL.

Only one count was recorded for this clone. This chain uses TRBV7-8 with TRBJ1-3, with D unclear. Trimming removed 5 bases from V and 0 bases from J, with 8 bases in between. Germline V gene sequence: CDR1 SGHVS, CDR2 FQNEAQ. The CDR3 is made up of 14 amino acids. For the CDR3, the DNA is TGTGCCAGCAGCCCTGAGGGCTCTGGAAACACCATATATTTT. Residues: CASSPEGSGNTIYF.

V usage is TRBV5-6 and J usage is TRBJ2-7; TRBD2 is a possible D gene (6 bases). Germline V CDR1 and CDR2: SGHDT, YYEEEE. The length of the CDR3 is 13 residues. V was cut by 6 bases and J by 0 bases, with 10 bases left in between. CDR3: CASNLTSSYEQYF. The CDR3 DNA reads TGTGCCAGCAACCTGACTAGCTCCTACGAGCAGTACTTC. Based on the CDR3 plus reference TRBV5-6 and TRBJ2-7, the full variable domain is DAGVTQSPTHLIKTRGQQVTLRCSPKSGHDTVSWYQQALGQGPQFIFQYYEEEERQRGNFPDRFSGHQFPNYSSELNVNALLLGDSALYLCASNLTSSYEQYFGPGTRLTVT.

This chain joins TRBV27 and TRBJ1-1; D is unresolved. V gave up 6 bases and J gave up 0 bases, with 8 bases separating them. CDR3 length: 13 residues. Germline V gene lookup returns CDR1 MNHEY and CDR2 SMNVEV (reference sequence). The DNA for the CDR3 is TGTGCCAGCAGGGACTCCCTGAACACTGAAGCTTTCTTT. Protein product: CASRDSLNTEAFF.

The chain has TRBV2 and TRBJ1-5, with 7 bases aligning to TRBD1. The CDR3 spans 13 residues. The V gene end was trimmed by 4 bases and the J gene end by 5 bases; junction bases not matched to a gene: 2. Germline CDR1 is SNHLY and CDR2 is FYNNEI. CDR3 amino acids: CASSGGGDQPQHF. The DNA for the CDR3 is TGTGCCAGCAGTGGAGGGGGCGATCAGCCCCAGCATTTT.

The CDR3 spells CSVRANTGELFF. The CDR3 DNA reads as TGCAGCGTCAGGGCGAACACCGGGGAGCTGTTTTTT. The chain uses TRBV29-1 and TRBJ2-2; D perhaps matches TRBD1 (5 bases). The V gene's germline CDR1 is SQVTM and CDR2 ANQGSEA. Trimming pared 6 bases from V and 0 bases from J, leaving 5 bases between. The CDR3 extends over 12 amino acids.

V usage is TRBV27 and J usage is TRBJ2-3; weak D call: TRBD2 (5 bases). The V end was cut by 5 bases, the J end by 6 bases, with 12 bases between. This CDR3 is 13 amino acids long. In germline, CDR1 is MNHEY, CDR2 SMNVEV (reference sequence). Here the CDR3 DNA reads TGTGCCAGCAGTGATGACTACGGCGATACGCAGTATTTT. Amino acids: CASSDDYGDTQYF.

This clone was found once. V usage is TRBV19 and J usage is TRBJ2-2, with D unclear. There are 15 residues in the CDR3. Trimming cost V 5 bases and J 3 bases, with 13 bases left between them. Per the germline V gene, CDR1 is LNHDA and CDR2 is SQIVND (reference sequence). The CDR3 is CASSSTRVYTGELFF. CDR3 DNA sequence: TGTGCCAGTAGTTCAACCCGGGTCTACACCGGGGAGCTGTTTTTT.

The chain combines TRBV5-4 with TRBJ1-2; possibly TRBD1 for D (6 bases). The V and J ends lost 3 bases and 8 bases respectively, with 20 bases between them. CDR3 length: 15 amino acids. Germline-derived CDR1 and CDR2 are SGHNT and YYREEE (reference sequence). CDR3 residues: CASSSQLRDMQGYTF. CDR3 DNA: TGTGCCAGCAGCTCCCAACTCCGGGACATGCAGGGCTACACCTTC.

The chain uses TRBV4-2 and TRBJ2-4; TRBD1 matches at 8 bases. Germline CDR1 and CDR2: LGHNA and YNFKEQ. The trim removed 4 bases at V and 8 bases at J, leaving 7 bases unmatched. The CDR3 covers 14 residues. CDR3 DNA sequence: TGTGCCAGCAGCCTTGACAGGGGATCGGACATTCAGTACTTC. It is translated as CASSLDRGSDIQYF.

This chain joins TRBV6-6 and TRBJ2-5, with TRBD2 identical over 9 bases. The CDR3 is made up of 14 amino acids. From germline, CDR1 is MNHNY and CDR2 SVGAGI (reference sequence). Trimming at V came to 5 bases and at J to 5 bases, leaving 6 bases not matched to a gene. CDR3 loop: CASSAGTSLETQYF. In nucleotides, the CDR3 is TGTGCCAGCAGTGCCGGGACTAGCTTGGAGACCCAGTACTTC.

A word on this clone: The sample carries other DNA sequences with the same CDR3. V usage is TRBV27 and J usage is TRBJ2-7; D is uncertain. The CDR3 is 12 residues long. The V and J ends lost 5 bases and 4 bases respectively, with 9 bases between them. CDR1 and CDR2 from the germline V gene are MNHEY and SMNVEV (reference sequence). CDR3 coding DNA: TGTGCCAGCAGTCCGACTGGTTACGAGCAGTACTTC. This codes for CASSPTGYEQYF.

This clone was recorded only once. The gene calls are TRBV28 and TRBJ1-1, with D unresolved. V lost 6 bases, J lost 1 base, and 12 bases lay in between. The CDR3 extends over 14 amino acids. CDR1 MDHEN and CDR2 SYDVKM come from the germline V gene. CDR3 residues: CASSATFWNTEAFF. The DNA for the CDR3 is TGTGCCAGCAGCGCGACTTTTTGGAACACTGAAGCTTTCTTT.